This is a list of T cell receptor beta chains from one sample in a study of T cell responses to AZD1222 COVID-19 vaccine. TCRdb keeps only in-frame clones here, not all; method: immunoSEQ multiplex PCR. This table has 200,000 to 250,000 clones, roughly 91% appearing once. Sequencing was performed on peripheral blood, taken on day 0 of MenACWY control vaccination. Source of these receptors: an adult in good health. The CDR3 runs from the conserved cysteine through the conserved F or W. The D gene is left open where the match is weak. Size is omitted from some rows. Given values are once, few, many or a class for expanded clones.

TRBV5-4,TRBJ1-1,-,-,CASSLGGGTEAFF,TGTGCCAGCAGCTTAGGAGGGGGCACTGAAGCTTTCTTT
TRBV5-1,TRBJ2-7,-,-,CASSLDRTIYEQYF,TGCGCCAGCAGCCTAGACAGGACAATTTACGAGCAGTACTTC
TRBV6-5,TRBJ1-4,TRBD1,-,CASRTGGEKLFF,TGTGCCAGCAGAACAGGGGGAGAAAAACTGTTTTTT
TRBV10-3,TRBJ1-1,-,-,CAISDPGVVNTEAFF,TGTGCCATCAGTGACCCGGGGGTAGTGAACACTGAAGCTTTCTTT
TRBV11-2,TRBJ1-6,TRBD1,once,CASRLAGTVNSPLHF,TGTGCCAGCAGATTAGCCGGGACAGTCAATTCACCCCTCCACTTT
TRBV27,TRBJ2-1,-,-,CASSLFADPPHGQFF,TGTGCCAGCAGTTTATTTGCGGACCCCCCGCACGGGCAGTTCTTC
TRBV24-1,TRBJ1-2,TRBD1,once,CATSDWDRGNYGYTF,TGTGCCACCAGTGATTGGGACAGGGGAAACTATGGCTACACCTTC
TRBV10-3,TRBJ1-3,-,-,CAISEWEGYSGNTIYF,TGTGCCATCAGTGAGTGGGAAGGCTACTCTGGAAACACCATATATTTT
TRBV7-2,TRBJ2-7,TRBD1,-,CASSKYRGRQYF,TGTGCCAGCAGCAAATACAGGGGCCGGCAGTACTTC
TRBV9,TRBJ2-3,TRBD2,-,CASSASSGVGSTDTQYF,TGTGCCAGCAGCGCTAGTAGCGGGGTTGGAAGCACAGATACGCAGTATTTT
TRBV2,TRBJ1-6,TRBD1,once,CAGDQQGSHSPLHF,TGTGCCGGCGATCAACAGGGGTCACATTCACCCCTCCACTTT
TRBV5-1,TRBJ2-6,TRBD1,-,CASSLEGQGTPGANVLTF,TGCGCCAGCAGCTTGGAAGGACAGGGGACCCCTGGGGCCAACGTCCTGACTTTC
TRBV29-1,TRBJ1-2,-,once,CSVEDIRASYTF,TGCAGCGTTGAAGATATCAGGGCCAGCTACACCTTC
TRBV4-1,TRBJ1-5,-,-,CASSEGPGRSRNQPQHF,TGCGCCAGCAGCGAAGGACCCGGACGCAGTCGTAATCAGCCCCAGCATTTT
TRBV7-2,TRBJ2-1,-,-,CASSWGAEQFF,TGTGCCAGCAGCTGGGGCGCTGAGCAGTTCTTC
TRBV5-1,TRBJ1-4,-,-,CASSLGGFTNEKLFF,TGCGCCAGCAGCTTGGGGGGGTTCACTAATGAAAAACTGTTTTTT
TRBV3-1/TRBV3-2,TRBJ2-2,TRBD2,once,CASSQRLGGGAGFGELFF,TGTGCCAGCAGCCAAAGGTTGGGCGGGGGGGCCGGGTTCGGGGAGCTGTTTTTT
TRBV19,TRBJ1-2,-,-,CASSDRFNYGYTF,TGTGCCAGTTCTGACAGGTTTAACTATGGCTACACCTTC
TRBV11-2,TRBJ1-1,-,-,CASSRQRVLGAFF,TGTGCCAGCAGCCGTCAACGGGTTTTAGGGGCTTTCTTT
TRBV24-1,TRBJ2-2,TRBD1,-,CATSEDRDNTGELFF,TGTGCCACCAGTGAGGACAGGGATAACACCGGGGAGCTGTTTTTT
TRBV3-1/TRBV3-2,TRBJ1-1,TRBD1,-,CASSLDRGNTEAFF,TGTGCCAGCAGCCTTGACAGGGGGAACACTGAAGCTTTCTTT
TRBV6-6,TRBJ1-4,-,once,CASSYRDTREKLFF,TGTGCCAGCAGTTACAGGGATACGAGGGAAAAACTGTTTTTT
TRBV4-1,TRBJ2-1,TRBD2,-,CASSEPSGGGYNEQFF,TGCGCCAGCAGCGAACCTAGCGGGGGGGGATACAATGAGCAGTTCTTC
TRBV3-1/TRBV3-2,TRBJ1-1,TRBD1,-,CASSRRDSLRNTEAFF,TGTGCCAGCAGCCGCCGGGACAGCTTGAGGAACACTGAAGCTTTCTTT
TRBV28,TRBJ2-3,TRBD2,-,CASSLDPWASLAGSTDTQYF,TGTGCCAGCAGTTTAGACCCCTGGGCTTCTCTAGCGGGGAGCACAGATACGCAGTATTTT
TRBV9,TRBJ1-1,TRBD1,once,CASSTRQGPNTEAFF,TGTGCCAGCAGCACCCGACAGGGGCCGAACACTGAAGCTTTCTTT
TRBV28,TRBJ1-1,TRBD1,-,CASRPSGGEAFF,TGTGCCAGCAGACCCTCAGGGGGGGAAGCTTTCTTT
TRBV3-1/TRBV3-2,TRBJ2-3,TRBD2,-,CASSLASGSKYF,TGTGCCAGCAGCCTGGCTAGCGGGTCGAAGTATTTT
TRBV5-5,TRBJ1-4,TRBD1,-,CASSFWTGGGEKLFF,TGTGCCAGCAGTTTTTGGACAGGCGGGGGTGAAAAACTGTTTTTT